One and the same sample provided the 24 T cell receptor beta chains below, sequenced in a study of T cells after yellow fever vaccination. In TCRdb, the 5' RACE reads were re-called with MiXCR into one record per CDR3 protein. The sample consists of about 22,000 distinct CDR3 sequences, less than 5.5% of them appearing once. The sample was PBMCs, either bulk or a sorted T-cell subset (CD4+, CD8+, memory, or dextramer-sorted; not recorded which), taken roughly 46 days after the first yellow fever vaccination. Receptors were obtained from a man aged 18 to 29 who received the YFV17D yellow fever vaccine.

In this sample, this clonotype turned up many times. The V call is TRBV4-2, the J call TRBJ2-6; 8 bases are a match to TRBD2. Germline V gene sequence: CDR1 LGHNA, CDR2 YNFKEQ. V trimming: 4 bases; J trimming: 4 bases; junction bases outside the gene matches: 15. The CDR3 is 19 residues long. In DNA form, the CDR3 reads TGTGCCAGCAGCCCGGGGGGGACTAGTATTTTCTCCGGGGCCAACGTCCTGACTTTC. Its protein product is CASSPGGTSIFSGANVLTF.

This clonotype was detected ten times or more. The gene calls are TRBV5-5 and TRBJ2-3; D call uncertain. CDR1 SGHKS and CDR2 YYEKEE come from the germline V gene (reference sequence). This CDR3 is 15 amino acids long. Between the trimmed V and J ends, which lost 4 bases and 2 bases, there was a span of 14 bases. For the CDR3, the DNA is TGTGCCAGCAGCGTGGGCGCGGCTGACACAGATACGCAGTATTTT. Translation: CASSVGAADTDTQYF.

This clonotype showed up many times. The V gene is TRBV20-1, the J gene TRBJ2-5; a possible D gene is TRBD1 (8 bases). Per the germline V gene, CDR1 is DFQATT and CDR2 is SNEGSKA (reference sequence). The CDR3 is 14 amino acids. Trimming left V 6 bases short and J 5 bases short, with 19 bases between. CDR3 in amino acids: CSAYRQGRAETQYF. CDR3 nucleotides: TGCAGTGCATACCGACAGGGGAGGGCGGAGACCCAGTACTTC.

This clonotype was picked up many times. The chain combines TRBV5-6 with TRBJ1-6; D is ambiguous. Trimming removed 2 bases at V and 13 bases at J, with 10 bases between. CDR3 length equals 12 residues. The germline V gene has CDR1 SGHDT and CDR2 YYEEEE. In nucleotides, the CDR3 is TGTGCCAGCAGCTTAATGTATACGCCCCTCCACTTT. This translates into CASSLMYTPLHF.

This clonotype was seen at least ten times. V is TRBV5-6 and J is TRBJ1-2, with TRBD1 matching over 7 bases. Per germline, CDR1 SGHDT and CDR2 YYEEEE. The trim removed 3 bases at V and 8 bases at J, leaving 16 bases unmatched. CDR3 length: 16 residues. The CDR3 here is CASSSVWPEGAGGYTF. DNA for the CDR3: TGTGCCAGCAGCTCGGTATGGCCGGAGGGGGCAGGCGGCTACACCTTC.

This clonotype was seen repeatedly, ten times or more. The chain recombines TRBV5-6 with TRBJ2-5; D might be TRBD2 (7 bases). CDR3 length: 16 residues. With 4 bases removed from V and 5 bases from J, the gap between germline ends came to 21 bases. Germline V gives CDR1 SGHDT, CDR2 YYEEEE. CDR3 in DNA: TGTGCCAGCAGCAACCCGGTGGCTAGCGGACAGGAGACCCAGTACTTC. This translates into CASSNPVASGQETQYF.

This clonotype has ten or more counts. V and J are TRBV4-3 and TRBJ1-6; no clear D. Germline V gene sequence: CDR1 LGHNA, CDR2 YSLEER. V was shortened by 0 bases and J by 7 bases, with 10 bases between the two germline ends. CDR3 length: 15 amino acids. CDR3 in DNA: TGCGCCAGCAGCCAAGATCCAGGCTGGAATTCACCCCTCCACTTT. This codes for CASSQDPGWNSPLHF.

This clonotype has ten or more counts. The rearrangement uses TRBV20-1 and TRBJ2-1, with 9 nucleotides matching TRBD2. J was trimmed by 4 bases and V by 5 bases; bases with no gene match: 9. Per the germline V gene, CDR1 is DFQATT and CDR2 is SNEGSKA (reference sequence). The CDR3 loop spans 15 amino acids. The CDR3 sequence is CSARELAGVYNEQFF. The DNA of the CDR3 is TGCAGTGCTCGGGAACTAGCGGGCGTATACAATGAGCAGTTCTTC.

This clonotype was recorded many times. V and J are TRBV2 and TRBJ2-7; TRBD2 aligns across 9 bases. V trimming: 8 bases; J trimming: 7 bases; junction bases outside the gene matches: 12. The CDR3 has 14 amino acids. The germline gives CDR1 SNHLY, CDR2 FYNNEI. CDR3 DNA: TGTGCCAGCTCCGTCGTGCCGCGGGGGGGGGAGCAGTACGTC. This codes for CASSVVPRGGEQYV.

This clonotype has ten or more counts. CDR3: CASSPPKAGGTEAFF. For the CDR3, the DNA is TGTGCCAGCAGCCCCCCCAAGGCAGGGGGCACTGAAGCTTTCTTT. This chain connects TRBV7-6 to TRBJ1-1, with 7 bases aligning to TRBD1. The CDR3 length is 15 residues. V trimming: 5 bases; J trimming: 4 bases; junction bases outside the gene matches: 10. Germline V CDR1 and CDR2: SGHVS, FNYEAQ. Together with reference TRBV7-6 and TRBJ1-1, the CDR3 gives the full variable domain: GAGVSQSPRYKVTKRGQDVALRCDPISGHVSLYWYRQALGQGPEFLTYFNYEAQQDKSGLPNDRFSAERPEGSISTLTIQRTEQRDSAMYRCASSPPKAGGTEAFFGQGTRLTVV.

This clonotype is labeled as medium-sized. The chain carries TRBV7-2 and TRBJ2-1, with 10 bases matching TRBD2. Trimming cost V 6 bases and J 3 bases; bases outside gene matches: 5. The CDR3 consists of 15 residues. The germline V gene encodes CDR1 SGHTA and CDR2 FQGNSA. The CDR3 protein is CASRGSSGSYNEQFF. The CDR3 nucleotides are TGTGCCAGCAGGGGATCTAGCGGGAGCTACAATGAGCAGTTCTTC. The full variable domain, in which reference TRBV7-2 and TRBJ2-1 provide the parts outside the CDR3, is GAGVSQSPSNKVTEKGKDVELRCDPISGHTALYWYRQSLGQGLEFLIYFQGNSAPDKSGLPSDRFSAERTGGSVSTLTIQRTQQEDSAVYLCASRGSSGSYNEQFFGPGTRLTVL.

This clonotype was detected many times. V usage is TRBV10-2 and J usage is TRBJ1-5; D is uncertain. Germline V gene lookup returns CDR1 WSHSY and CDR2 SAAADI. V lost 0 bases and J lost 5, with 8 bases in between. The CDR3 has 14 residues. CDR3 amino acids: CASSESHRDQPQHF. CDR3 DNA: TGCGCCAGCAGTGAGTCGCATAGGGATCAGCCCCAGCATTTT.

This clonotype was recorded at least ten times. The rearrangement joins TRBV10-3 to TRBJ1-5; D gene unclear. CDR1 is ENHRY and CDR2 is SYGVKD in the germline V gene. CDR3 length equals 13 residues. Trimming cost V 8 bases and J 3 bases, with 11 bases left between them. The CDR3 spells CAISGGDNQPQHF. Here the CDR3 DNA reads TGTGCCATCTCAGGAGGAGACAATCAGCCCCAGCATTTT.

This clonotype was observed many times. This chain joins TRBV7-6 and TRBJ2-1, with 14 bases that match TRBD2. Trimming cost V 3 bases and J 4 bases; bases outside gene matches: 8. CDR3 length: 18 amino acids. Germline V gene lookup returns CDR1 SGHVS and CDR2 FNYEAQ. Here the CDR3 DNA reads TGTGCCAGCAGCTTCGGACCCGGGACTAGCGGGGGATACAATGAGCAGTTCTTC. Protein: CASSFGPGTSGGYNEQFF.

This clonotype was detected many times. This chain joins TRBV2 and TRBJ1-2, with D possibly being TRBD1 (6 bases). Trimming took 4 bases from V and 0 from J, leaving 15 bases between them. CDR1 is SNHLY and CDR2 is FYNNEI in the germline V gene. CDR3 size: 16 residues. CDR3 coding DNA: TGTGCCAGCAGTGGGGTATTTACAGGGACTAACTATGGCTACACCTTC. Translated: CASSGVFTGTNYGYTF.

As regards this clonotype: Just one base apart from a much larger clone, this may be a read error. The chain joins TRBV7-2 to TRBJ1-4, with D perhaps matching TRBD1 (6 bases). V dropped 7 bases and J dropped 6 bases, with 12 bases sitting between them. Germline V gene sequence: CDR1 SGHTA, CDR2 FQGNSA. The CDR3 length is 13 residues. This CDR3 is CASKTGAYEKLFF. The CDR3 coding sequence is TGTGCCAGCAAAACGGGGGCCTATGAAAAACTGTTTTTT.

This clonotype was picked up many times. The J gene is TRBJ1-6, the V gene TRBV18; D is perhaps TRBD1 (6 bases). V shed 3 bases and J shed 7 bases, with 16 bases lying between them. CDR3 size: 16 residues. In germline, CDR1 is KGHSH, CDR2 LQKENI. The CDR3: CASSPLITGSNSPLHF. The CDR3 DNA reads TGTGCCAGCTCACCTCTCATAACAGGGAGCAATTCACCCCTCCACTTT.

This clonotype came up many times. The V call is TRBV20-1, the J call TRBJ2-3; 11 bases match TRBD2. Germline-derived CDR1 and CDR2 are DFQATT and SNEGSKA (reference sequence). Trimming removed 3 bases from V and 6 bases from J; junction bases left unmatched: 8. The CDR3 covers 15 residues. This chain's CDR3 is CSASPLAGGDDTQYF. CDR3 nucleotides: TGCAGTGCTAGTCCGCTAGCGGGGGGAGATGATACGCAGTATTTT.

This rearrangement joins TRBV7-6 to TRBJ2-1; D unresolved. The V end was cut by 4 bases, the J end by 0 bases, with 10 bases between. The CDR3 is 15 amino acids. Germline V lookup: CDR1 SGHVS, CDR2 FNYEAQ. CDR3 protein: CASSSAISSYNEQFF. CDR3 nucleotides: TGTGCCAGCAGCTCGGCGATTAGCTCCTACAATGAGCAGTTCTTC.

This clonotype was observed at least ten times. V usage is TRBV24-1 and J usage is TRBJ2-3; D possibly corresponds to TRBD2 (6 bases). Between the trimmed V and J ends, which lost 3 bases and 8 bases, there was a span of 8 bases. In germline, CDR1 is KGHDR, CDR2 SFDVKD. This CDR3 spans 12 amino acids. The CDR3 loop is CATSDQGGTQYF. The CDR3 DNA reads as TGTGCCACCAGTGATCAGGGAGGTACGCAGTATTTT.

This clonotype occurred once. The chain uses TRBV7-8 and TRBJ2-5, with no clear D. Germline CDR1 SGHVS, CDR2 FQNEAQ. The CDR3 is made up of 16 amino acids. Trimming pared 8 bases from V and 5 bases from J, leaving 24 bases between. CDR3 sequence (DNA): TGTGCCAGCGCAGGCCAGAAGGCGTTGTTCGTGGAGACCCAGTACTTC. Translating gives CASAGQKALFVETQYF.

This clonotype was seen at least ten times. This chain uses TRBV6-2 or TRBV6-3 with TRBJ2-2, with D possibly being TRBD1 (6 bases). Trimming took 7 bases from V and 4 from J, leaving 22 bases between them. Germline V CDR1 and CDR2: MNHEY, SVGEGT. The CDR3 contains 17 residues. CDR3 sequence (DNA): TGTGCCAGCAATTCTATCTGGTCACAGGGTTCCACCGGGGAGCTGTTTTTT. Translation: CASNSIWSQGSTGELFF.

This clonotype was seen many times. This chain uses TRBV5-4 with TRBJ2-1; no reliable D call. Germline loops: CDR1 SGHNT, CDR2 YYREEE (reference sequence). The CDR3 consists of 12 residues. V was pared by 0 bases and J by 7 bases, with 5 bases between. The CDR3 here is CASSLEGNEQFF. The CDR3 coding sequence is TGTGCCAGCAGCTTGGAGGGTAATGAGCAGTTCTTC.

This clonotype was observed at least ten times. This rearrangement joins TRBV10-3 to TRBJ1-2; TRBD1 is a possible D gene (6 bases). Trimming shortened V by 2 bases and J by 2 bases, and 6 bases separated the two germline ends. The CDR3 extends over 13 amino acids. CDR1 is ENHRY and CDR2 is SYGVKD in the germline V gene. In DNA form, the CDR3 reads TGTGCCATCAGTGAGGGACAGAACTATGGCTACACCTTC. Translated: CAISEGQNYGYTF.